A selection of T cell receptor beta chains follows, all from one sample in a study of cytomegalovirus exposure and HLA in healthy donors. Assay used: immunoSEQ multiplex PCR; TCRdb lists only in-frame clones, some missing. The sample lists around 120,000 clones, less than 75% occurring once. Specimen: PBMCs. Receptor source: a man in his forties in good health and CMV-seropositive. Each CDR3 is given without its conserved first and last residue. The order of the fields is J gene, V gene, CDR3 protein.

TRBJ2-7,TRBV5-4,ASSLTGYYEQY
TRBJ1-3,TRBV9,ASSVGSGGNTIY
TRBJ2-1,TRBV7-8,ASSLPASGTDEQF
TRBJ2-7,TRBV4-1,ASSQELAGREQY
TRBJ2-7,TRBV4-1,ASSQETSGFSSYEQY
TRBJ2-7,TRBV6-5,ASSLTGLYSYEQY
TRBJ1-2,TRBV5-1,ASSPHFGQGYYGYT
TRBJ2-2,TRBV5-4,ASRPGQVTGELF
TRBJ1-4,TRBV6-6,ASSGQGAPYEKLF
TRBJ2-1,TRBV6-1,ASSEIGAGGAQF
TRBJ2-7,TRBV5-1,ASKRASGSPEQY
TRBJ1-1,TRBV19,ASSLEAGGRGTEAF
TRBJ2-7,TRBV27,ASRVLAGGLYEQY
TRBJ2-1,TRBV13,ASSARTVYNEQF
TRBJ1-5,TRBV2,ATTTGSNQPQH
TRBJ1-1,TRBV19,ASTRQGTNTEAF
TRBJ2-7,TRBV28,ASSFLSSYEQY
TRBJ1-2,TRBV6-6,ASSFEFRGYT
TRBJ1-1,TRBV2,ASSSRLEYQEDTEAF
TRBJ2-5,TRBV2,ASSGRGRGETQY
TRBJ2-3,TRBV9,ASSLPSAGSTDTQY
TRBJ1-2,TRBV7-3,ASSLSITGGDGYT